This TCR beta chain appears in the sequencing data of a study of blood T cell repertoires in COVID-19 (dated by TCRdb to the early 2020s). At the level of the whole study: The collaborator samples originated in the United States, Italy and Spain and spanned the acute and convalescent phases of COVID-19. The prospective study material was composed of cDNA or gDNA derived from T cells, B-cell-depleted T cells, or PBMCs. The dataset comprised deeply sampled blood TCRbeta repertoires from subjects exposed to, actively infected with, or recovered from COVID-19. The repertoires were released in a freely available public database intended as a resource for research on the immune response to SARS-CoV-2. The samples were drawn from two sources: the first 160 participants of the ongoing ImmuneRACE study, and 1,000 to 1,500 subjects contributed by 6 global collaborators. Nearly every sample came with metadata listing a de-identified subject ID, COVID-19 status, age in years and sex. HLA class I and class II types, where available, came from metadata supplied by the sample provider rather than from assay-based typing.

Participants in the prospective study were aged roughly 18 to 100 years, lived in over 20 United States geographic areas, and enrolled through a virtual design. In the prospective study, cohorts were assigned on the basis of participant-reported clinical history obtained from a screening survey and a study questionnaire. In the prospective study, whole blood, serum and a nasopharyngeal or oropharyngeal swab were collected from each participant by mobile phlebotomists. Participants in the prospective study had the option to provide additional blood draws and questionnaires over a 2-month period. Before DNA extraction, blood samples from the prospective study were shipped at room temperature or frozen. TCRbeta CDR3 regions were amplified from genomic DNA by means of the immunoSEQ Assay, a bias-controlled multiplex PCR. The authors' pipeline ran thus. Nucleated cell counts per sample were estimated from amplification of reference gene primers within the assay. Sequence reads were collapsed and filtered to measure the absolute abundance of every unique TCRbeta CDR3 rearrangement. For each sample, productive Simpson clonality was calculated as the square root of Simpson's diversity index across productive rearrangements. The table comes from immuneACCESS by way of TCRdb, which keeps in-frame sequences with V and J called. Part of the clones is missing from these tables; in studies checked, under half for an unresolved V gene and the rest for unknown reasons. The V and J calls and clone size come from that table; D and trimming were worked out from the DNA. The sample data list about 160,000 clones, and 81% of these were observed just once. The ten largest clonotypes hold around 5.1% of the sample.

As concerns this clone: Its recognized antigen is unknown. Per-base quality was not reported, and no clone a single base away is much larger than it.

Overall study results and their limits: The quantity of clinical and demographic metadata differed by source and by participant and was supplied without curation.

Sequences SNHLY (CDR1) and FYNNEI (CDR2) are obtained from the germline V gene. A distance of 11 bases separates the germline ends of V and J, which lose 3 bases and 2 bases respectively. The CDR3 spans 15 residues, from the cysteine through the phenylalanine. The kept DNA is CDR3 alone, 45 bases in frame from the first base. What was sequenced was PBMCs or T cells enriched from blood (not recorded which). The V and J genes are TRBV2 and TRBJ2-4; no D gene call is confident. This TCR came from a woman in her thirties or forties with acute COVID-19. The CDR3 reads as follows: CASSEMALSKNIQYF. Here is the DNA: TGTGCCAGCAGTGAGATGGCTCTTTCCAAAAACATTCAGTACTTC.